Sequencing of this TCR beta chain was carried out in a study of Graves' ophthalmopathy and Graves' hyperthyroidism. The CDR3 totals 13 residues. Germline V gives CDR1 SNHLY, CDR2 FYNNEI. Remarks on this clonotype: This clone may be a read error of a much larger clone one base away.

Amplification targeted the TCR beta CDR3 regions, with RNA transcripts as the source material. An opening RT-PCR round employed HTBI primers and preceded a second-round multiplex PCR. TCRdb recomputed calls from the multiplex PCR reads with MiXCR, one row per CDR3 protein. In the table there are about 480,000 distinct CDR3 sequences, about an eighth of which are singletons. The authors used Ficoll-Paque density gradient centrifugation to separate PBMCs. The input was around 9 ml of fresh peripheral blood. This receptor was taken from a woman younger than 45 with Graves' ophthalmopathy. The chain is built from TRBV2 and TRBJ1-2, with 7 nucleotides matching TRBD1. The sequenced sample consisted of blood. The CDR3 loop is CVSSEHQGGGYTF. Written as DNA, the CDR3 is TGTGTCAGCAGTGAACACCAGGGGGGCGGCTACACCTTC.